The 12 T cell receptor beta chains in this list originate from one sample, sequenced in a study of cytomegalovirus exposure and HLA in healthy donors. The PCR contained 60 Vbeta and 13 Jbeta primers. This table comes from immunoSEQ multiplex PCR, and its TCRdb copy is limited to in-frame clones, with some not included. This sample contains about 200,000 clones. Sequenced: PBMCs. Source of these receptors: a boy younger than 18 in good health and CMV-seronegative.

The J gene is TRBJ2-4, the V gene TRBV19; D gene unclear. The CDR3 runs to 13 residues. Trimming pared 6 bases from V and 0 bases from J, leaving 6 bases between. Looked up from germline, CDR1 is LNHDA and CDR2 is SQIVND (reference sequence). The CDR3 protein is CASRGVAKNIQYF. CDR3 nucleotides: TGTGCCAGTAGGGGCGTAGCCAAAAACATTCAGTACTTC.

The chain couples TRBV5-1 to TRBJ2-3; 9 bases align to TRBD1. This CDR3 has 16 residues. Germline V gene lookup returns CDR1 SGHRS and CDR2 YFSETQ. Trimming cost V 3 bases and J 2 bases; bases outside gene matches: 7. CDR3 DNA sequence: TGCGCCAGCAGCTCGACAGGGGGACCATTCACAGATACGCAGTATTTT. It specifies CASSSTGGPFTDTQYF.

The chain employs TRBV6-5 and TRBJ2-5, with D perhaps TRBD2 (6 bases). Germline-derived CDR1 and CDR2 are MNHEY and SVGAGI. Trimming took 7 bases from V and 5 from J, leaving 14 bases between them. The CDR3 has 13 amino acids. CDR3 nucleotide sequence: TGTGCCAGCACCCTCCCTGGAGGGGAGACCCAGTACTTC. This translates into CASTLPGGETQYF.

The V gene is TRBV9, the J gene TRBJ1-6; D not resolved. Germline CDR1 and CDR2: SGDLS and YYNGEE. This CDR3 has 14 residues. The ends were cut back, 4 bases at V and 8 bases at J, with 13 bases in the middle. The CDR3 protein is CASSPTRGDSPLHF. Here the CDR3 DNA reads TGTGCCAGCAGCCCAACAAGAGGTGATTCACCCCTCCACTTT. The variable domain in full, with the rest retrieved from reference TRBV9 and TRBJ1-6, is DSGVTQTPKHLITATGQRVTLRCSPRSGDLSVYWYQQSLDQGLQFLIQYYNGEERAKGNILERFSAQQFPDLHSELNLSSLELGDSALYFCASSPTRGDSPLHFGNGTRLTVT.

In nucleotides, the CDR3 is TGTGCCACCAGCAGGCCCGGGACAGAAGAGACCCAGTACTTC. Its translation is CATSRPGTEETQYF. The rearrangement links TRBV15 to TRBJ2-5, with 7 bases fitting TRBD1. J lost 3 bases, V lost 3 bases, and 4 bases had no gene match. Germline loops: CDR1 LNHNV, CDR2 YYDKDF (reference sequence). The CDR3 has 14 amino acids.

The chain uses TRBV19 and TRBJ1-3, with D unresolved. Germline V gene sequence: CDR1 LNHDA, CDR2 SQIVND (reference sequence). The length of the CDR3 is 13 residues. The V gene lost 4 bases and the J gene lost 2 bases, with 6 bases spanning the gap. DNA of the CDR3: TGTGCCAGTAGTACACAGCCTGGAAACACCATATATTTT. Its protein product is CASSTQPGNTIYF.

CDR3 DNA sequence: TGTGCCTGGTCCAGGGGTGTGCCTGAAGCTTTCTTT. Translation: CAWSRGVPEAFF. The chain uses TRBV30 and TRBJ1-1; tentative D call: TRBD1 (6 bases). The germline CDR1 and CDR2 sequences are GTSNPN and SVGIG (reference sequence). Deletions cut 5 bases from V and 6 bases from J, with 13 bases between. The CDR3 sequence is 12 residues long.

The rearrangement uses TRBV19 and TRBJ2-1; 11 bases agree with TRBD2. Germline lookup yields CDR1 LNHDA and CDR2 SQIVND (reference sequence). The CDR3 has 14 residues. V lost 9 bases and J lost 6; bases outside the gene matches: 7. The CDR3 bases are TGTGCCAGCTCCTATAGCGGGGGGGCCAATGAGCAGTTCTTC. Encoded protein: CASSYSGGANEQFF.

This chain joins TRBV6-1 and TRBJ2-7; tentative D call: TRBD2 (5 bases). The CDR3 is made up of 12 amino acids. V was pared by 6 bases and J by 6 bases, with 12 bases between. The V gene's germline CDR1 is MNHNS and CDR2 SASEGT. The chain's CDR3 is CASRDLYGEQYF. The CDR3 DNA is TGTGCCAGCAGGGACTTATATGGCGAGCAGTACTTC.

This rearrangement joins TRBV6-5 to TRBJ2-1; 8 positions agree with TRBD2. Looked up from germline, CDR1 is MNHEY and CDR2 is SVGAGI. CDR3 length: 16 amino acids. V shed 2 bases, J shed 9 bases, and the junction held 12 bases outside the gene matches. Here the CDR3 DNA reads TGTGCCAGCAGTTACACCCGGCAGCGGGGGCACTCTGAGCAGTTCTTC. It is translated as CASSYTRQRGHSEQFF.

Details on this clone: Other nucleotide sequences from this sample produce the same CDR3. Written as DNA, the CDR3 is TGTGCCAGCAACAGGGGAAGCGAAAAACTGTTTTTT. Its translation is CASNRGSEKLFF. The chain has TRBV2 and TRBJ1-4; 7 bases map to TRBD1. V lost 7 bases to trimming and J lost 8 bases; unmatched junction nucleotides: 4. The CDR3 covers 12 residues. The germline V gene has CDR1 SNHLY and CDR2 FYNNEI.

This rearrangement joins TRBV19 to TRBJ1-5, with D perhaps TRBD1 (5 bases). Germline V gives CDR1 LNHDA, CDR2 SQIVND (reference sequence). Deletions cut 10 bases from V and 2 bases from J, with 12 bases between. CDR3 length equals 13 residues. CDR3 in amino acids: CATRAGGNQPQHF. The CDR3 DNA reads TGTGCCACTAGGGCGGGGGGCAATCAGCCCCAGCATTTT.